The clone carrying this TCR beta chain was recorded at least ten times. The target antigen is unknown. Before thyroid surgery, none of the patients had received any treatment. Under the authors' procedure: Variation in CDR3 across clinicopathological groups served as the basis for constructing a distant-metastasis classifier in papillary thyroid cancer. Through MiXCR, TCRdb re-clonotyped the PCR reads. Clone size and V and J calls follow TCRdb, not the original study. The repertoire holds about 40,000 clones, with around 10% as singletons. V was shortened by 2 bases and J by 1 base, with 17 bases between the two germline ends. The V gene's germline CDR1 is LNHDA and CDR2 SQIVND (reference sequence). This CDR3 has 17 amino acids. The sample is drawn from a study of metastatic and nonmetastatic thyroid tumors. Study background: Repertoires were compared across blood and tumor or nodule tissue from malignant and benign thyroid patients. Whole-study findings and limits: As reported, TCR beta diversity in blood and tumor was significantly higher in malignant thyroid tumors than in benign nodules.

The sample was blood. This TCR was recovered from a female donor with papillary thyroid cancer or a benign thyroid nodule (not recorded which). Some clones in this sample may be carry-over from other donors' samples. V is TRBV19 and J is TRBJ2-5, with D possibly being TRBD2 (5 bases). As DNA, the CDR3 is TGTGCCAGTAGTATAACGGGAAGGAGCGGAGGCCAAGAGACCCAGTACTTC. This gives the protein CASSITGRSGGQETQYF.